Sequencing of this TCR beta chain was carried out in a study of blood T cell repertoires in COVID-19 (dated by TCRdb to the early 2020s). About the investigation overall: Samples covering the acute and convalescent phases of COVID-19 were provided by collaborators in the United States, Italy and Spain. Where available, HLA class I and class II types were obtained from metadata supplied by the sample provider rather than from assay-based typing. Nearly every sample came with metadata listing a de-identified subject ID, COVID-19 status, age in years and sex. Deeply sampled blood TCRbeta repertoires from subjects exposed to, actively infected with, or recovered from COVID-19 were included in the dataset. The material from the prospective study consisted of cDNA or gDNA derived from T cells, B-cell-depleted T cells, or PBMCs. The repertoires were released in a freely available public database meant as a resource for research on the immune response to SARS-CoV-2. Samples were obtained from the ongoing ImmuneRACE study (first 160 participants) and from some 1,200 subjects provided by 6 global collaborators. On the study overall, not on this receptor specifically: The quantity of clinical and demographic metadata differed by source and by participant and was supplied without curation.

TCRbeta CDR3 regions were amplified from genomic DNA by means of the immunoSEQ Assay, a bias-controlled multiplex PCR. The paper's data handling went like this. The number of nucleated cells in each sample was estimated by amplification of reference gene primers within the assay. To quantify the absolute abundance of each unique TCRbeta CDR3 rearrangement, sequence reads were collapsed and filtered. For each sample, productive Simpson clonality was calculated as the square root of Simpson's diversity index over productive rearrangements. TCRdb re-hosts the immuneACCESS table, in-frame sequences only. Its copies lack some clones; in the studies checked, an unresolved V gene accounts for under half of them, and the cause for the rest is not known. V and J calls and clone size come straight from that table; D and trimming were deduced from the DNA. This sample holds about 49,000 clones; about 89% were observed only once. The ten largest make up 2.1% of the sample.

As regards this clone: Its antigen is unknown. The record has no base qualities; no much larger clone is one base away.

Based on the germline V gene, the CDR1 and CDR2 sequences are SGHRS and YFSETQ. The CDR3 numbers 15 residues from cysteine through phenylalanine. Kept here is only the CDR3 DNA, which spans 45 bases and is read in frame from base 1. V is cut back by 4 bases and J by 4 bases, with 8 bases in the junction unmatched. One collaborating source in Seattle enrolled patients during active infection and followed them longitudinally through the course of disease. Each collaborating institution followed its own protocols to collect whole blood in K2EDTA tubes. Collaborator samples were shipped for TCRbeta analysis as frozen whole blood, isolated PBMCs, or DNA extracted from either sample type.

This sequence uses TRBV5-1 and TRBJ1-3; TRBD1 agrees with 7 junctional bases. Source material: peripheral blood. The clonotype originates from a woman of 80 years or more with COVID-19, enrolled during active disease. The CDR3 amino acid sequence is: CASSRTTGTGNTIYF. The bases read TGCGCCAGCAGCCGAACGACAGGGACAGGAAACACCATATATTTT.